Listed here is a single T cell receptor beta chain. Which antigen it targets is not known. Per-nucleotide qualities are absent, and no much larger clonotype sits a single base away. The entry originates in a study of blood T cell repertoires in COVID-19 (dated by TCRdb to 2019 to 2021). Broadly, across the study: The collaborator samples originated in the United States, Italy and Spain and spanned the acute and convalescent phases of COVID-19. The prospective study material was composed of cDNA or gDNA derived from T cells, B-cell-depleted T cells, or PBMCs. Deeply sampled blood TCRbeta repertoires from subjects exposed to, actively infected with, or recovered from COVID-19 were included in the dataset. The repertoires were released in a freely available public database meant as a resource for research on the immune response to SARS-CoV-2. The samples were drawn from two sources: the first 160 participants of the ongoing ImmuneRACE study, and over 1,000 subjects contributed by 6 global collaborators. Sample metadata almost always included a de-identified subject ID, COVID-19 status, age in years and sex. HLA class I and class II types, where available, came from metadata supplied by the sample provider rather than from assay-based typing. The study at large found these results: The amount of clinical and demographic metadata varied by source and participant and was provided uncurated.

TCRbeta CDR3 regions were amplified from genomic DNA using the immunoSEQ Assay, a bias-controlled multiplex PCR. The authors' analysis ran thus. The number of nucleated cells in each sample was estimated from the amplification of reference gene primers within the assay. Sequence reads were collapsed and filtered to measure the absolute abundance of every unique TCRbeta CDR3 rearrangement. For each sample, productive Simpson clonality was calculated as the square root of Simpson's diversity index over productive rearrangements. TCRdb mirrors the immuneACCESS table, restricted to in-frame sequences. Some clones are absent from its copies; in checked studies, under half trace to an unresolved V gene, and the reason for the others is unknown. The V and J calls and clone size were taken over from that table, and D and trimming were inferred from the DNA. The sample table records 150,000 or so clones; about 86% of these occur just once. 8% to 10% of the sample is held by the ten biggest clonotypes.

The collaborating institutions used their own protocols to collect whole blood in K2EDTA tubes. For TCRbeta analysis, collaborator samples were shipped as frozen whole blood, as isolated PBMCs, or as DNA extracted from either sample type. From the germline V gene, CDR1 is KGHSH and CDR2 is LQKENI. The CDR3 has 16 amino acids, counting the end cysteine and phenylalanine. The kept DNA is CDR3 alone, 48 bases in frame from the first base. The receptor comes from a man in his fifties or sixties with acute or convalescent COVID-19. The V gene is TRBV18 and the J gene is TRBJ2-7; 14 junctional bases match TRBD2. The J call is uncertain, as TRBJ2-1 better fits the DNA end. Input material: peripheral blood. The nucleotide sequence reads TGTGCCAGCTCACCTGTCCCGACTAGCGGGAGGGATGAGCAGTTCTTC. Its protein is CASSPVPTSGRDEQFF.